These T cell receptor beta chains were read from a single sample in a study of T-cell memory formation after mild COVID-19. TCRdb used MiXCR to reprocess the 5' RACE reads, holding one entry per CDR3 protein. The sample carries about 440,000 distinct CDR3 sequences, around 20% recorded once. Sequenced input: PBMCs or a T cell subset sorted from them (not recorded which). These receptors were collected from an adult woman who had mild COVID-19 (a few samples of this study predate the infection). Cell type and time point are not known. CDR3s include the opening cysteine and the closing phenylalanine or tryptophan.

V gene	CDR3 protein
TRBV5-1	CASSLGTSNTEAFF
TRBV7-9	CASSGSGQGVLGPQHF
TRBV11-2	CASSLAGKRSYEQYF
TRBV7-6	CASSLGGLGSSYEQYF
TRBV24-1	CATGGEEGTQYF
TRBV7-8	CASSLAGDVVSYNEQFF
TRBV27	CASSLDGGNWGGYTF
TRBV20-1	CSAGGFQSGTEAFF
TRBV11-2	CASSLVFGHHEQFF
TRBV24-1	CATSGGPSYEQYF
TRBV7-9	CASTYPTRARQETQYF
TRBV12-3/TRBV12-4	CASSRRTSGRVNSYNEQFF
TRBV20-1	CSARDLMGGSRTYEQYF
TRBV7-8	CASSRDRGLDQPQHF
TRBV27	CASSLRGWDEQYF
TRBV5-1	CASSPGQGSYNEQFF
TRBV10-3	CAISESASGGSTDTQYF
TRBV15	CATSRDRAGYNEQFF
TRBV5-6	CASSRMEVHGYTF
TRBV7-9	CASSRTLTRTDTQYF
TRBV12-3/TRBV12-4	CASSLDRGWQETQYF
TRBV20-1	CSARDEAVAQPQHF
TRBV12-3/TRBV12-4	CASSWASGGLEQFF
TRBV27	CASRLTGPNTEAFF
TRBV30	CAWSRGYEQYF
TRBV7-3	CASSSHPGSTEAFF
TRBV7-3	CASSPKDPQHF
TRBV10-3	CAISAIPGTGINYGYTF
TRBV12-3/TRBV12-4	CASSLPPPYEQYF
TRBV3-1	CASSQGPNTGELFF
TRBV7-3	CASSSLVLISAGATYNEQFF
TRBV9	CASGVGPGALSLGGEQFF
TRBV20-1	CSARGARENSGELFF
TRBV5-1	CASSLESVGLTEAFF
TRBV4-3	CASSHGAGTYEQYF
TRBV6-2/TRBV6-3	CASSLGGGLRTGYTF
TRBV7-2	CASSLGPGPSSGANVLTF
TRBV12-3/TRBV12-4	CASRSRTAMNTEAFF
TRBV12-3/TRBV12-4	CASSSSGGRGETQYF
TRBV18	CASSPPGTENEKLFF
TRBV2	CASSDAQTGANEQFF
TRBV9	CASSVVVGPDLEAFF
TRBV7-3	CASSPVPGIRETQYF
TRBV12-3/TRBV12-4	CASTITGLNQPQHF
TRBV20-1	CSAPLYLGETQYF